Shown below are 4 T cell receptor beta chains from a single sample sequenced in a study of cytomegalovirus exposure and HLA in healthy donors. Primers: 60 Vbeta forward and 13 Jbeta reverse. Using immunoSEQ multiplex PCR, the repertoire was profiled, and TCRdb retains in-frame clones only, with some absent. The sample has about 140,000 clones. The sequencing input was PBMCs. All receptors derive from a woman younger than 30 in good health and CMV-seronegative.

The V gene is TRBV5-5, the J gene TRBJ2-5, with D hard to call. Germline CDR1 reads SGHKS; CDR2 reads YYEKEE (reference sequence). There are 16 residues in the CDR3. Trimming left V 0 bases short and J 4 bases short, with 16 bases between. CDR3 protein: CASSLAVIQDGETQYF. Written as DNA, the CDR3 is TGTGCCAGCAGCTTGGCCGTCATCCAGGATGGAGAGACCCAGTACTTC.

The rearrangement links TRBV6-1 to TRBJ1-5; 7 nucleotides line up with TRBD1. Germline V gene sequence: CDR1 MNHNS, CDR2 SASEGT. The CDR3 runs 14 residues. The ends lost 5 bases at V and 3 bases at J; junction bases unmatched: 4. The CDR3 reads CASSRTGLNQPQHF. CDR3 sequence (DNA): TGTGCCAGCAGTCGGACAGGACTCAATCAGCCCCAGCATTTT.

This sequence joins TRBV2 and TRBJ1-1; D ambiguous. V gave up 4 bases and J gave up 0 bases, with 6 bases separating them. CDR3 length: 13 amino acids. Germline lookup yields CDR1 SNHLY and CDR2 FYNNEI. The CDR3 DNA is TGTGCCAGCAGTGCCCGAGTGAACACTGAAGCTTTCTTT. The encoded protein is CASSARVNTEAFF.

The chain uses TRBV29-1 and TRBJ1-1; a weak D match, TRBD1 (6 bases). Per germline, CDR1 SQVTM and CDR2 ANQGSEA. Trimming shortened V by 5 bases and J by 0 bases, and 25 bases separated the two germline ends. CDR3 length: 18 residues. CDR3 amino acids: CSVYGLLARRDMNTEAFF. The DNA for the CDR3 is TGCAGCGTTTACGGCCTTCTGGCGAGACGGGACATGAACACTGAAGCTTTCTTT.